This T cell receptor (beta chain) was recorded in a study of T cell changes during pregnancy in multiple sclerosis. Losses at the gene ends were 2 bases for V and 0 bases for J; bases not matched to a gene: 1. The CDR3 runs to 15 residues. Per germline, CDR1 KGHSY and CDR2 FQNENV. This table comes from immunoSEQ multiplex PCR, and its TCRdb copy is limited to in-frame clones, with some not included. The data show 90,000 to 120,000 clones, about 90% seen once. This TCR was sampled from a female donor in good health, enrolled as a control in a pregnancy study. The sample here was peripheral blood, taken in the third trimester of pregnancy. The gene calls are TRBV16 and TRBJ1-2, with 9 bases fitting TRBD1. CDR3 DNA: TGTGCCAGCAGCCAAGGGACAGGGCCTAACTATGGCTACACCTTC. Translation gives CASSQGTGPNYGYTF.